These 24 T cell receptor beta chains originate from one sample sequenced in a study of post-analysis software for immune sequencing data. Libraries were made from TCR beta cDNA, and they carried unique molecular identifiers. One entry per CDR3 protein, called by TCRdb with MiXCR from the PCR reads. This table has 180,000 or so distinct CDR3 sequences, around 30% appearing once. Their antigens are not known. Broader study findings: Higher frequency in patients than in controls was seen for about five TRBV segments, with TRBV5-6, TRBV5-1 and TRBV20-1 among them.

Input material: blood. The receptors come from a girl younger than 18 with multiple sclerosis.

CDR3: CASKDHTDTQYF. CDR3 DNA: TGTGCCAGCAAGGACCACACAGATACGCAGTATTTT. The V gene is TRBV2, the J gene TRBJ2-3, with no clear D. The CDR3 covers 12 residues. Per germline, CDR1 SNHLY and CDR2 FYNNEI. Between the trimmed V and J ends, which lost 7 bases and 2 bases, there was a span of 7 bases.

The chain recombines TRBV3-1 with TRBJ1-1, with a tentative D call TRBD1 (5 bases). Trimming cost V 1 base and J 1 base, with 10 bases left between them. The germline CDR1 and CDR2 sequences are LGHDT and YNNKEL (reference sequence). The CDR3 is made up of 15 amino acids. CDR3 sequence reads: CASSQGWGRNTEAFF. CDR3 nucleotide sequence: TGTGCCAGCAGCCAAGGTTGGGGGAGGAACACTGAAGCTTTCTTT.

The chain uses TRBV7-2 and TRBJ2-7; D may be TRBD2 (5 bases). This CDR3 has 13 residues. Germline values: CDR1 SGHTA, CDR2 FQGNSA. Trimming shortened V by 5 bases and J by 2 bases, and 10 bases separated the two germline ends. The DNA of the CDR3 is TGTGCCAGCAGCGCTTCCGGGACCTACGAGCAGTACTTC. Its translation: CASSASGTYEQYF.

Worth noting for this clonotype: The CDR3 does not end in the conserved phenylalanine or tryptophan, so this is likely a read error. The CDR3 DNA reads TGTGCCAGCAGCTTAGGGGCCACTGAAGCTTTCCTT. Protein sequence: CASSLGATEAFL. The rearrangement links TRBV7-9 to TRBJ1-1; no firm D call. V dropped 1 base and J dropped 4 bases, with 4 bases sitting between them. CDR1 SEHNR and CDR2 FQNEAQ come from the germline V gene (reference sequence). This CDR3 contains 12 residues.

This clonotype came up many times. The chain carries TRBV7-2 and TRBJ2-5; TRBD2 is a possible D gene (5 bases). V lost 4 bases and J 5 bases, leaving 17 bases between the germline ends. The length of the CDR3 is 15 residues. CDR1 SGHTA and CDR2 FQGNSA come from the germline V gene. CDR3 loop: CASSSPAGLGETQYF. The CDR3 coding sequence is TGTGCCAGCAGCTCACCCGCAGGACTCGGGGAGACCCAGTACTTC.

This clonotype was picked up a small number of times. This chain joins TRBV3-1 and TRBJ2-3; no firm D call. The germline V gene has CDR1 LGHDT and CDR2 YNNKEL (reference sequence). This CDR3 is 12 amino acids long. V dropped 2 bases and J dropped 5 bases, with 5 bases sitting between them. The CDR3 reads CASSQLGDTQYF. CDR3 in DNA: TGTGCCAGCAGCCAACTGGGAGATACGCAGTATTTT.

This clonotype was counted at least ten times. This sequence joins TRBV15 and TRBJ2-4, with D perhaps TRBD1 (6 bases). V was clipped by 1 base and J by 4 bases, with 11 bases between them. The CDR3 totals 15 residues. CDR1 and CDR2 (germline): LNHNV, YYDKDF (reference sequence). CDR3 DNA sequence: TGTGCCACCAGCAGAGCCAGGACAGAAAAAAACATTCAGTACTTC. Amino acids: CATSRARTEKNIQYF.

The sample holds many counts of this clonotype. The rearrangement joins TRBV20-1 to TRBJ2-1, with 15 bases identical to TRBD2. The CDR3 has 16 residues. Germline V CDR1 and CDR2: DFQATT, SNEGSKA (reference sequence). The V segment lost 5 bases and the J segment 9 bases; nucleotides outside the gene matches: 11. The DNA of the CDR3 is TGCAGTGCTTCGGGACTAGCGGGAGGCCCGAGTGGTGAGCAGTTCTTC. Encoded protein: CSASGLAGGPSGEQFF.

This clonotype was seen repeatedly, ten times or more. The V call is TRBV5-1, the J call TRBJ2-7, with 7 bases aligning to TRBD2. Losses at the gene ends were 1 base for V and 0 bases for J; bases not matched to a gene: 4. Germline V gives CDR1 SGHRS, CDR2 YFSETQ. This CDR3 has 15 amino acids. This chain's CDR3 is CASSLSSGLSYEQYF. For the CDR3, the DNA is TGCGCCAGCAGCTTGTCTAGCGGACTCTCCTACGAGCAGTACTTC.

Note on this clonotype: At one boundary the junction diverges from the germline segment, which might be a read error. V gene TRBV5-1 combines with J gene TRBJ1-1; D gene unclear. Germline assignment: CDR1 SGHRS and CDR2 YFSETQ. The CDR3 has 13 amino acids. CDR3 loop: CVSSLGRNTEAFF. CDR3 in DNA: TGCGTCAGCAGCTTGGGCAGGAACACTGAAGCTTTCTTT. Complete variable domain (other parts from reference TRBV5-1 and TRBJ1-1): KAGVTQTPRYLIKTRGQQVTLSCSPISGHRSVSWYQQTPGQGLQFLFEYFSETQRNKGNFPGRFSGRQFSNSRSEMNVSTLELGDSALYLCVSSLGRNTEAFFGQGTRLTVV.

This clonotype appeared a few times. This chain links TRBV19 with TRBJ2-7, with no clear D. V was clipped by 2 bases and J by 2 bases, with 13 bases between them. From germline, CDR1 is LNHDA and CDR2 SQIVND (reference sequence). The CDR3 totals 15 residues. The CDR3 sequence: CASSIISRGTYEQYF. Written as DNA, the CDR3 is TGTGCCAGTAGTATAATCTCTAGAGGAACCTACGAGCAGTACTTC.

The chain has TRBV20-1 and TRBJ2-1, with 7 bases matching TRBD2. Trimming took 6 bases from V and 8 from J; bases not matched to a gene: 13. CDR1 DFQATT and CDR2 SNEGSKA come from the germline V gene (reference sequence). The CDR3 runs to 14 residues. CDR3 in DNA: TGCAGTGCCCCCCGGCTGGCGGGGGTACATGAGCAGTTCTTC. Its translation: CSAPRLAGVHEQFF.

Concerning this clonotype: Since no conserved phenylalanine or tryptophan closes the CDR3, a read error is the likely cause. This chain's CDR3 is CSARRTGGSYNEQFV. The CDR3 DNA is TGCAGTGCTAGACGAACGGGGGGGTCCTACAATGAGCAGTTCGTC. The chain recombines TRBV20-1 with TRBJ2-1, with 8 bases fitting TRBD2. Germline V gives CDR1 DFQATT, CDR2 SNEGSKA (reference sequence). The V and J ends lost 2 bases and 1 base, in that order; junction bases with no gene match: 4. This CDR3 spans 15 amino acids.

This clonotype has a count of ten or more. The chain links TRBV6-1 to TRBJ2-7; tentatively, D is TRBD1 or TRBD2 (5 bases each). The V gene's germline CDR1 is MNHNS and CDR2 SASEGT. The CDR3 length is 14 residues. The germline V and J ends were trimmed by 6 bases and 0 bases, with 12 bases remaining between them. The CDR3 DNA sequence: TGTGCCAGCAGCCCGGCAGGGAGCTCCTACGAGCAGTACTTC. As protein: CASSPAGSSYEQYF.

This clonotype was recorded at least ten times. J is TRBJ2-5 and V is TRBV5-1, with 7 bases matching TRBD1. Germline V gene data show CDR1 as SGHRS and CDR2 as YFSETQ. The CDR3 is 14 amino acids. With V trimmed by 3 bases and J by 4 bases, 6 bases remained unmatched. The DNA of the CDR3 is TGCGCCAGCAGCTCACCGACAGGGATAGAGACCCAGTACTTC. Translated, it gives CASSSPTGIETQYF.

This chain links TRBV6-6 with TRBJ1-6; TRBD1 aligns across 9 bases. The CDR3 runs 16 residues. V lost 2 bases to trimming and J lost 10 bases; unmatched junction nucleotides: 9. From germline, CDR1 is MNHNY and CDR2 SVGAGI (reference sequence). The CDR3 nucleotides read TGTGCCAGCAGTTACGATCCCGGACAGGGGAAATCACCCCTCCACTTT. Protein: CASSYDPGQGKSPLHF.

In its sample, this clonotype was seen a few times. V is TRBV3-1 and J is TRBJ2-7; 9 nucleotides agree with TRBD1. Germline V CDR1 and CDR2: LGHDT, YNNKEL (reference sequence). The V segment lost 1 base and the J segment 4 bases; nucleotides outside the gene matches: 2. The CDR3 is 14 residues long. CDR3 sequence reads: CASSQAGQGYEQYV. CDR3 sequence (DNA): TGTGCCAGCAGCCAAGCCGGACAGGGGTACGAGCAGTACGTC.

This clonotype was detected only a few times. This clone may be a read error of a much larger clone one base away. The chain recombines TRBV28 with TRBJ2-7, with a possible D match to TRBD1 (5 bases). This CDR3 contains 16 residues. The V gene's germline CDR1 is MDHEN and CDR2 SYDVKM. CDR3 DNA sequence: TGTGCCTGCAGTTTGGTGACAGTCTTATTCTCCTACGAGCAGTACTTC. The encoded protein is CACSLVTVLFSYEQYF.

About this clonotype: A much larger clone lies a single base off, so this may be a read error. The conserved closing phenylalanine or tryptophan is absent in this CDR3, likely reflecting a read error. This chain uses TRBV10-3 with TRBJ2-1; D is unresolved. Deletions cut 7 bases from V and 6 bases from J, with 13 bases between. CDR1 is ENHRY, CDR2 SYGVKD, per germline. The CDR3 totals 13 residues. In nucleotides, the CDR3 is TGTGCCATCACCGCGGCGGCAGCCAATGAGCAGTTCGTC. Amino acids: CAITAAAANEQFV.

In this sample, this clonotype turned up many times. V and J are TRBV2 and TRBJ2-1; 9 bases agree with TRBD2. Losses at the gene ends were 10 bases for V and 8 bases for J; bases not matched to a gene: 12. This CDR3 comprises 14 residues. CDR1 is SNHLY, CDR2 FYNNEI, per germline. CDR3 residues: CATQGLASYDEQFF. The CDR3 bases are TGTGCCACCCAAGGACTAGCGTCGTACGATGAGCAGTTCTTC.

Ten or more counts support this clonotype. The V call is TRBV28, the J call TRBJ2-3, with D unresolved. This CDR3 comprises 14 residues. Trimming took off 4 bases at V and 0 bases at J, with 8 bases between the two ends. The germline gives CDR1 MDHEN, CDR2 SYDVKM. Written as DNA, the CDR3 is TGTGCCAGCAGTTCCGGATCTAGCACAGATACGCAGTATTTT. Translated, it gives CASSSGSSTDTQYF.

This clonotype was observed a few times. The J gene is TRBJ2-5, the V gene TRBV10-1, with D possibly matching TRBD1 (5 bases). V lost 8 bases, J lost 1 base, and 17 bases lay in between. Germline lookup yields CDR1 WNHNN and CDR2 SYGVQD (reference sequence). The CDR3 length is 15 residues. CDR3 loop: CASQTGRGLQETQYF. The CDR3 DNA sequence: TGCGCCAGCCAAACTGGAAGGGGCCTCCAAGAGACCCAGTACTTC.

Note on this clonotype: A junction end diverges from the germline sequence, so it may reflect a read error. J is TRBJ2-7 and V is TRBV5-1; D is perhaps TRBD2 (5 bases). The V gene's germline CDR1 is SGHRS and CDR2 YFSETQ. The CDR3 is 14 amino acids. As DNA, the CDR3 is TGCCCCAGCAGCATGAGGGTGTCTTCCTACGAGCAGTACTTC. Its protein product is CPSSMRVSSYEQYF. Looking up the rest from reference TRBV5-1 and TRBJ2-7 gives the full variable domain: KAGVTQTPRYLIKTRGQQVTLSCSPISGHRSVSWYQQTPGQGLQFLFEYFSETQRNKGNFPGRFSGRQFSNSRSEMNVSTLELGDSALYLCPSSMRVSSYEQYFGPGTRLTVT.

The chain couples TRBV14 to TRBJ1-1; the D gene is possibly TRBD1 (5 bases). Germline V gives CDR1 SGHDN, CDR2 FVKESK. The CDR3 is 14 amino acids. Trimming removed 4 bases from V and 4 bases from J, with 13 bases in between. DNA of the CDR3: TGTGCCAGCAGCCGGGGCTTCCGGGGCACTGAAGCTTTCTTT. Its protein product is CASSRGFRGTEAFF.